This T cell receptor beta chain originates from a study of PD-1 blockade in classical Hodgkin lymphoma. Exposure to brentuximab vedotin varied, and each patient had relapsed following autologous stem cell transplantation. Thawed PBMCs were the source of CD4+ T cells, purified by magnetic negative selection. Turning to this clone: As yet, its antigen is unknown.

Study results and limitations: Reports described newly diagnosed patients as having lower baseline TCR diversity than healthy donors. Undefined causes, possibly disease activity or prior therapy, underlie the repertoire differences.

The data were produced by immunoSEQ multiplex PCR, yet TCRdb's version contains in-frame clones alone and is incomplete. Of approximately 25,000 clones listed, 84% are singletons. Germline CDR1 reads SGHRS; CDR2 reads YFSETQ. This CDR3 has 12 residues. The V end was cut by 4 bases, the J end by 5 bases, with 8 bases between. This clonotype originated in a human donor with classical Hodgkin lymphoma. V gene TRBV5-1 combines with J gene TRBJ2-3, with D unclear. The sample consisted of CD4+ T cells from blood, taken at baseline. CDR3 loop: CASSLGQDTQYF. In nucleotides, the CDR3 is TGCGCCAGCAGCCTTGGGCAAGATACGCAGTATTTT.